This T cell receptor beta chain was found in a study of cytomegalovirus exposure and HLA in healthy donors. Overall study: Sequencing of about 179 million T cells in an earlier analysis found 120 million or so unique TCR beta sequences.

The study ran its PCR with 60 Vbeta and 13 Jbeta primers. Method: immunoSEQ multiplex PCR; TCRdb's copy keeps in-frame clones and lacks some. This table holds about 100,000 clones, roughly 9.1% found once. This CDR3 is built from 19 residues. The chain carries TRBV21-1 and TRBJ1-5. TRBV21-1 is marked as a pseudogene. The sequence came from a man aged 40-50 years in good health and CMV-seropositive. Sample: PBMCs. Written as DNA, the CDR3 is TGTGCCAGCAGCAAGCCCCGGAGGAAGGGAAGGTATAGCAATCAGCCCCAGCATTTT. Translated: CASSKPRRKGRYSNQPQHF.